These T cell receptor beta chains were read from a single sample in a study of shared clonotypes between healthy human individuals. Profiled with immunoSEQ multiplex PCR; TCRdb holds only in-frame clones, not every one. This sample has 2.5 million or so clones, with roughly 92% found just once. The sample comprised naive CD4+ T cells sorted from blood. The source of these receptors is a man younger than 35 in good health. Both conserved end residues are trimmed from each CDR3.

TRBJ2-5 | TRBV29-1 | SGGGSQTQY
TRBJ1-4 | TRBV18 | ASSPGTVKEKLF
TRBJ1-1 | TRBV6-1 | ASSEEGRGAF
TRBJ2-1 | TRBV2 | ASSKAEPPNEQF
TRBJ1-1 | TRBV19 | ASSILEASGSTEAF
TRBJ1-6 | TRBV18 | ASSPSRATSEAPLH
TRBJ2-5 | TRBV25-1 | ASSESGTGVETQY
TRBJ2-2 | TRBV9 | ASSVAVGAGELF
TRBJ2-2 | TRBV9 | ASSVGGRPNTGELF
TRBJ2-1 | TRBV4-1 | ASRQLAGDYNEQF
TRBJ2-7 | TRBV10-3 | AISPGGYEQY
TRBJ2-7 | TRBV5-1 | ASSLAGESWYEQY
TRBJ1-1 | TRBV5-4 | ASSLPNTEAF
TRBJ1-6 | TRBV5-1 | ASSLVPTSDPLH
TRBJ2-7 | TRBV18 | ASSRATSGTYEQY